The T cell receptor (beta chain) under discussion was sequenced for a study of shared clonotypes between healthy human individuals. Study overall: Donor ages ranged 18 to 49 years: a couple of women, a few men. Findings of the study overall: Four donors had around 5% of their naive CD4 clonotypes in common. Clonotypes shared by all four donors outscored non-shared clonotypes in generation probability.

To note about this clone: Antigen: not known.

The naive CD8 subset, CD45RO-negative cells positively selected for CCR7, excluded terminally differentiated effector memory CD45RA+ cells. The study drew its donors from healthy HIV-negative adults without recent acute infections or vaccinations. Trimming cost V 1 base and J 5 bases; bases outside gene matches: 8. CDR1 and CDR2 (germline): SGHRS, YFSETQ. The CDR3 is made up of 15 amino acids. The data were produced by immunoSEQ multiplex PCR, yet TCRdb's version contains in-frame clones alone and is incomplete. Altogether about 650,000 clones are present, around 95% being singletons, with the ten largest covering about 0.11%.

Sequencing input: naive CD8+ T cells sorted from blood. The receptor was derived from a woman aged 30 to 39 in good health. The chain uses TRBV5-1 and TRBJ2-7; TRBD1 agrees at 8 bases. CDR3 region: CASSLSLGQVDEQYF. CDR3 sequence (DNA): TGCGCCAGCAGCTTGTCGCTGGGACAGGTGGACGAGCAGTACTTC.